This record concerns one TCR beta chain sequence. Original methodology: It was from reference gene primer amplification that nucleated cell counts were estimated. Some clones are missing from TCRdb's copy, which holds only in-frame ones; the method was immunoSEQ multiplex PCR. The DNA was the basis for D and trimming; V, J and clone size are from that table. This sample has approximately 40,000 clones, with roughly 89% found just once. The sample comes from a study of blood T cell repertoires in COVID-19. Study-level information: The study drew acute and convalescent COVID-19 samples from the United States, Italy and Spain. PBMCs, B-cell-depleted T cells, or T cells provided the cDNA or gDNA that made up the material.

The CDR3 totals 15 residues. V lost 6 bases, J lost 0 bases, and 3 bases stayed unmatched. Per the germline V gene, CDR1 is LNHDA and CDR2 is SQIVND (reference sequence). The source of this sequence is a human donor in a cohort sampled during active COVID-19. The chain has TRBV19 and TRBJ2-2; 8 nucleotides match TRBD2. Sequences were obtained from peripheral blood. CDR3 DNA: TGTGCCAGTAGCCAAGCGGGAGCGAACACCGGGGAGCTGTTTTTT. Its protein is CASSQAGANTGELFF.